This T cell receptor beta chain is from a study of T cell responses to AZD1222 COVID-19 vaccine. The study's findings and limits: Spike-specific TCRs gained breadth and depth after people received two AZD1222 doses. Dominant at 160-218 and 743-854, vaccine-associated CD4 TCRs also spanned spike.

Generated by immunoSEQ multiplex PCR, the TCRdb table keeps only in-frame clones and is missing some. The sample yields approximately 150,000 clones, 91% seen once. With respect to this clone: Its antigen is not known.

The J segment lost 9 bases and the V segment lost 5 bases, leaving 5 bases of the junction unmatched. Germline CDR1 SGHTS, CDR2 YDEGEE. This CDR3 comprises 13 residues. The source of this sequence is an adult in good health. This material consisted of peripheral blood, taken on day 0 of AZD1222 vaccination. The rearrangement uses TRBV5-8 and TRBJ1-6; the match to TRBD1 covers 7 bases. In nucleotides, the CDR3 is TGTGCCAGCAGAAGGGGGCCCGTTTCACCCCTCCACTTT. It codes for CASRRGPVSPLHF.